The text below deals with one T cell receptor beta chain. Its specificity is unknown. These data come from a study of shared clonotypes between healthy human individuals. Study observations and caveats: Shared clonotypes across all four donors exceeded non-shared ones in generation probability.

Measured with immunoSEQ multiplex PCR; TCRdb has only the in-frame clones, and not every one. The table records about 1.1 million clones, 75% to 85% of them present only once. The sequenced sample was memory CD4+ T cells from PBMCs. Specified subset: CD45RA-negative fraction. This TCR came from a man aged 18-30 years in good health. Some clones in this sample may be carry-over from other donors' samples.

The CDR3 loop reads CASSLERGATEAFF. The CDR3 DNA reads as TGTGCCAGCAGCTTAGAGAGGGGGGCCACTGAAGCTTTCTTT. V gene TRBV7-9 combines with J gene TRBJ1-1, with a possible D match to TRBD1 (6 bases). This CDR3 is 14 amino acids long. Germline V CDR1 and CDR2: SEHNR, FQNEAQ (reference sequence). V lost 1 base to trimming and J lost 4 bases, with 10 bases between them.